These 23 T cell receptor beta chains came from one sample sequenced in a study of CD8+CD57+ T cells in acquired aplastic anemia. Genomic DNA, the template, was used for profiling of the TCR beta VDJ and CDR3. In TCRdb, the reads were re-called with MiXCR into one record per CDR3 protein. Among 120,000 or so distinct CDR3 sequences listed, 40% to 60% were seen once. Sequences were obtained from sorted CD4+, CD8+, or CD8+CD57+ T cells (not recorded which) from PBMCs. These receptors all stem from a human donor in good health, serving as a control.

The chain employs TRBV7-8 and TRBJ1-5; D unclear. The CDR3 extends over 14 amino acids. The V gene's germline CDR1 is SGHVS and CDR2 FQNEAQ. The V and J ends lost 1 base and 7 bases respectively, with 11 bases between them. The CDR3 nucleotides are TGTGCCAGCAGCTTAGTAGGCTTCCAACAGCCCCAGCATTTT. This gives the protein CASSLVGFQQPQHF.

About this clonotype itself: Being one base from a much bigger clone, this may be a read error. The conserved phenylalanine or tryptophan normally closing the CDR3 is absent here, so this likely arose from a read error. The chain recombines TRBV5-6 with TRBJ1-2; weak D call: TRBD1 (5 bases). The V gene's germline CDR1 is SGHDT and CDR2 YYEEEE. CDR3 length equals 14 residues. Trimming shortened V by 2 bases and J by 3 bases, and 11 bases separated the two germline ends. The CDR3 protein is CASSFQGLDYGYTL. CDR3 in DNA: TGTGCCAGCAGCTTTCAGGGTCTTGACTATGGCTACACCCTC.

The chain carries TRBV7-2 and TRBJ2-1; 8 positions match TRBD1. V lost 0 bases and J lost 2; bases outside the gene matches: 0. The germline CDR1 and CDR2 sequences are SGHTA and FQGNSA. The CDR3 runs to 15 residues. The CDR3, as DNA: TGTGCCAGCAGCTTAGCACAGGGGGCCTACAATGAGCAGTTCTTC. Its protein product is CASSLAQGAYNEQFF.

In this sample, this clonotype turned up many times. The J gene is TRBJ2-3, the V gene TRBV4-2; D may be TRBD1 (5 bases). CDR3 length equals 17 residues. From germline, CDR1 is LGHNA and CDR2 YNFKEQ. Trimming shortened V by 5 bases and J by 4 bases, and 22 bases separated the two germline ends. CDR3 protein: CASSAGRQTLGADTQYF. Here the CDR3 DNA reads TGTGCCAGCAGCGCAGGCCGACAGACGCTAGGGGCAGATACGCAGTATTTT.

This chain links TRBV2 with TRBJ1-5; D not certain. Germline-derived CDR1 and CDR2 are SNHLY and FYNNEI. The CDR3 contains 14 residues. The germline V and J ends were trimmed by 0 bases and 3 bases, with 6 bases remaining between them. The CDR3 loop is CASSEAIANQPQHF. The CDR3 DNA reads as TGTGCCAGCAGTGAAGCGATCGCCAATCAGCCCCAGCATTTT.

The chain combines TRBV5-1 with TRBJ2-3, with D hard to call. The CDR3 has 15 residues. Germline loops: CDR1 SGHRS, CDR2 YFSETQ. V lost 5 bases to trimming and J lost 2 bases, with 15 bases between them. The CDR3 DNA reads as TGCGCCAGCAGTTCATTCCCCGGGTCCACAGATACGCAGTATTTT. Protein product: CASSSFPGSTDTQYF.

The chain has TRBV29-1 and TRBJ2-1, with D possibly being TRBD1 (6 bases). V was clipped by 7 bases and J by 0 bases, with 10 bases between them. Germline CDR1 is SQVTM and CDR2 is ANQGSEA. This CDR3 spans 13 amino acids. The CDR3 sequence: CSGRGSSYNEQFF. The CDR3 DNA reads as TGCAGCGGCAGGGGTTCCTCCTACAATGAGCAGTTCTTC.

The chain combines TRBV19 with TRBJ2-5; a possible D gene is TRBD2 (5 bases). The CDR3 contains 13 residues. Germline CDR1 LNHDA, CDR2 SQIVND (reference sequence). Trimming stripped 1 base from V and 2 bases from J, with 5 bases between. The CDR3 region is CASSIGGQETQYF. The CDR3 DNA reads as TGTGCCAGTAGTATAGGAGGGCAAGAGACCCAGTACTTC.

In the case of this clonotype: A much larger clonotype is one base distant, so this may be a read error. The chain employs TRBV30 and TRBJ2-7; D possibly corresponds to TRBD1 (6 bases). Germline V lookup: CDR1 GTSNPN, CDR2 SVGIG (reference sequence). The CDR3 runs 12 residues. The CDR3 coding sequence is TGTGCCTGGGGGAGAACAGGGTGGGAGCGGTACTTC. Its protein product is CAWGRTGWERYF. Full variable domain (outside the CDR3, taken from reference TRBV30 and TRBJ2-7): SQTIHQWPATLVQPVGSPLSLECTVEGTSNPNLYWYRQAAGRGLQLLFYSVGIGQISSEVPQNLSASRPQDRQFILSSKKLLLSDSGFYLCAWGRTGWERYFGPGTRLTVT.

This clonotype was recorded at least ten times. A read error is possible here, since a much larger clone lies one base away. The chain has TRBV7-3 and TRBJ2-5, with 8 bases fitting TRBD2. This CDR3 contains 15 residues. The germline V gene has CDR1 SGHTA and CDR2 FQGTGA. The CDR3 nucleotides are TGTGCCGGCAGCTTAGTGGCGGGGGGCCAAGAGACCCAGTACTTC. It encodes CAGSLVAGGQETQYF.

The gene calls are TRBV2 and TRBJ2-3; 8 bases match TRBD2. This CDR3 spans 16 amino acids. V shed 7 bases, J shed 6 bases, and the junction held 15 bases outside the gene matches. Germline assignment: CDR1 SNHLY and CDR2 FYNNEI. This CDR3 is CASTRGGLSGEDTQYF. CDR3 sequence (DNA): TGTGCCAGCACCCGGGGGGGTCTTAGCGGGGAGGATACGCAGTATTTT.

There are many counts of this clonotype. The CDR3 is CASSENRWSYGYTF. The CDR3 nucleotides read TGTGCCAGCAGTGAAAACCGGTGGTCCTATGGCTACACCTTC. The V call is TRBV2, the J call TRBJ1-2; D is uncertain. V lost 2 bases and J lost 4, with 11 bases in between. Germline CDR1 SNHLY, CDR2 FYNNEI. The CDR3 has 14 residues. The full variable domain, in which reference TRBV2 and TRBJ1-2 provide the parts outside the CDR3, is EPEVTQTPSHQVTQMGQEVILRCVPISNHLYFYWYRQILGQKVEFLVSFYNNEISEKSEIFDDQFSVERPDGSNFTLKIRSTKLEDSAMYFCASSENRWSYGYTFGSGTRLTVV.

This clonotype has ten or more counts. The V gene is TRBV4-2, the J gene TRBJ2-7; weak D call: TRBD1 (5 bases). Germline V gene lookup returns CDR1 LGHNA and CDR2 YNFKEQ. The CDR3 loop spans 14 amino acids. The V end was cut by 0 bases, the J end by 3 bases, with 9 bases between. CDR3 loop: CASSQDLTGYEQYF. The CDR3, as DNA: TGTGCCAGCAGCCAAGATCTTACAGGCTACGAGCAGTACTTC.

This clonotype was detected ten times or more. This chain connects TRBV11-2 to TRBJ1-2, with TRBD1 matching 8 bases. The CDR3 runs 16 residues. Germline CDR1 is SGHAT and CDR2 is FQNNGV. V dropped 4 bases and J dropped 5; count of bases not matched to a gene: 12. CDR3 protein: CASSSPPGQEIYGYTF. CDR3 bases: TGTGCCAGCAGCTCACCTCCGGGACAGGAGATTTATGGCTACACCTTC.

V usage is TRBV11-2 and J usage is TRBJ2-5; 8 bases are a match to TRBD2. CDR3 size: 14 residues. With 6 bases clipped from V and 4 bases from J, the junction kept 7 bases outside the gene matches. CDR1 and CDR2 from the germline V gene are SGHAT and FQNNGV. The CDR3, as DNA: TGTGCCAGCAGTCCCGGGGGGGTGCGAGAGACCCAGTACTTC. Translation: CASSPGGVRETQYF.

The CDR3 protein is CSVDARGDRGYEQYF. The DNA of the CDR3 is TGCAGCGTTGACGCCCGAGGGGACAGGGGCTACGAGCAGTACTTC. The rearrangement links TRBV29-1 to TRBJ2-7, with 10 positions matching TRBD1. The ends lost 3 bases at V and 3 bases at J; junction bases unmatched: 8. This CDR3 is built from 15 residues. Germline assignment: CDR1 SQVTM and CDR2 ANQGSEA.

The chain links TRBV29-1 to TRBJ1-1; D not resolved. V lost 3 bases and J 0 bases, leaving 8 bases between the germline ends. This CDR3 has 13 amino acids. The germline gives CDR1 SQVTM, CDR2 ANQGSEA. The CDR3 sequence: CSVDRNMNTEAFF. The CDR3 nucleotides are TGCAGCGTTGACAGGAACATGAACACTGAAGCTTTCTTT.

The genes are TRBV4-3 and TRBJ2-6; D gene ambiguous. The CDR3 totals 15 residues. Per germline, CDR1 LGHNA and CDR2 YSLEER. V was shortened by 0 bases and J by 1 base, with 4 bases between the two germline ends. CDR3 in DNA: TGCGCCAGCAGCCAAGAAGGATCTGGGGCCAACGTCCTGACTTTC. Protein: CASSQEGSGANVLTF.

This clonotype was counted a single time. The rearrangement uses TRBV7-2 and TRBJ1-6; D unclear. Trimming took off 0 bases at V and 8 bases at J, with 14 bases between the two ends. The germline gives CDR1 SGHTA, CDR2 FQGNSA. The CDR3 is made up of 16 amino acids. CDR3 bases: TGTGCCAGCAGCTTAGCTAGGGCAGGTTGGGATTCACCCCTCCACTTT. Protein product: CASSLARAGWDSPLHF.

This clonotype was counted ten times or more. V is TRBV29-1 and J is TRBJ2-5; no clear D. V lost 7 bases and J lost 4, with 22 bases in between. This CDR3 has 15 residues. Germline lookup yields CDR1 SQVTM and CDR2 ANQGSEA. This CDR3 is CSAEETITYRETQYF. In DNA form, the CDR3 reads TGCAGCGCCGAGGAGACCATCACCTACCGAGAGACCCAGTACTTC.

The gene calls are TRBV25-1 and TRBJ1-1; TRBD1 aligns across 7 bases. V trimming: 6 bases; J trimming: 3 bases; junction bases outside the gene matches: 4. The CDR3 is 13 residues long. The germline CDR1 and CDR2 sequences are MGHDK and SYGVNS. The CDR3 protein is CASRQGQDTEAFF. CDR3 sequence (DNA): TGTGCCAGCAGACAGGGGCAAGACACTGAAGCTTTCTTT.

Concerning this clonotype itself: Germline is not matched at one junction end, which may reflect a read error. The chain uses TRBV25-1 and TRBJ2-2, with 8 bases aligning to TRBD1. The germline CDR1 and CDR2 sequences are MGHDK and SYGVNS. This CDR3 region has 15 residues. The CDR3 DNA is TGTGCCACCAGTGATAGAGGACAGGGCTCCGGGGAGCTGTTTTTT. Protein sequence: CATSDRGQGSGELFF.

There are many counts of this clonotype. The chain uses TRBV7-9 and TRBJ2-1, with TRBD2 matching 8 bases. The CDR3 is made up of 15 amino acids. V dropped 5 bases and J dropped 4; count of bases not matched to a gene: 7. Germline V CDR1 and CDR2: SEHNR, FQNEAQ (reference sequence). DNA for the CDR3: TGTGCCAGCAGCCGAGGCAGCGGGGGTTACAATGAGCAGTTCTTC. Translating it yields CASSRGSGGYNEQFF.